This T cell receptor (beta chain) stems from a study of blood T cell repertoires in COVID-19 (TCRdb year 2020). The study in broad terms: Collaborator samples came from the United States, Italy and Spain and covered acute and convalescent phases of COVID-19. The material from the prospective study consisted of cDNA or gDNA derived from T cells, B-cell-depleted T cells, or PBMCs. The dataset comprised deeply sampled blood TCRbeta repertoires from subjects exposed to, actively infected with, or recovered from COVID-19. A freely available public database, intended as a resource for researchers studying the immune response to SARS-CoV-2, is where the repertoires were released. Samples were obtained from the ongoing ImmuneRACE study (first 160 participants) and from 950 to 1,500 subjects provided by 6 global collaborators. A de-identified subject ID, COVID-19 status, age in years and sex were almost always included in the sample metadata. Where available, HLA class I and class II types were obtained from metadata supplied by the sample provider rather than from assay-based typing.

The research as a whole found: Clinical and demographic metadata were provided uncurated, with the amount varying by source and participant.

TCRbeta CDR3 regions were amplified from genomic DNA using the immunoSEQ Assay, a bias-controlled multiplex PCR. The original methods were these. The number of nucleated cells in each sample was estimated from the amplification of reference gene primers within the assay. To quantify the absolute abundance of each unique TCRbeta CDR3 rearrangement, sequence reads were collapsed and filtered. For each sample, productive Simpson clonality was calculated as the square root of Simpson's diversity index across productive rearrangements. TCRdb mirrors the immuneACCESS table, restricted to in-frame sequences. Some clones are absent from its copies; in checked studies, under half trace to an unresolved V gene, and the reason for the others is unknown. That table gives V, J and clone size, and the DNA gave D and trimming. The sample data list under 200,000 clones, and over 90% of these were observed just once. The ten largest clones represent approximately 0.5% of the sample.

On this clone itself: Its cognate antigen has yet to be identified. Qualities for individual bases were not recorded, and no much larger clone is one base off.

The collaborating institutions used their own protocols to collect whole blood in K2EDTA tubes. For TCRbeta analysis, collaborators shipped samples in one of three forms: frozen whole blood, isolated PBMCs, or DNA extracted from either of those sample types. V was cut back by 7 bases and J by 1 base, leaving a gap of 4 bases between them. From the germline V gene, CDR1 is MDHEN and CDR2 is SYDVKM. The CDR3 holds 11 amino acids from the cysteine to the phenylalanine. The read is trimmed to its CDR3 DNA, 33 bases read in frame from base 1. The sequenced sample consisted of peripheral blood. The rearrangement joined TRBV28 to TRBJ1-1, with the D segment identity uncertain. The TCR was taken from a man aged 45-65 years with acute or convalescent COVID-19. The encoded CDR3 is CASTGNTEAFF. In nucleotide form, the sequence is TGTGCCAGCACAGGGAACACTGAAGCTTTCTTT.